This T cell receptor beta chain appears in the sequencing data of a study of blood T cell repertoires in COVID-19. With V trimmed by 5 bases and J by 10 bases, 8 bases remained unmatched. This CDR3 contains 14 residues. The V gene's germline CDR1 is SNHLY and CDR2 FYNNEI. TCRdb keeps only in-frame clones here, not all; method: immunoSEQ multiplex PCR. In the table there are about 200,000 clones, roughly nine tenths of which are singletons. This chain connects TRBV2 to TRBJ1-6; TRBD1 matches at 7 bases. This clonotype originated in a man aged 55 to 70 who had recovered from COVID-19. The sequenced sample was peripheral blood. The CDR3 here is CASSSTGQNSPLHF. CDR3 DNA: TGTGCCAGCAGTTCGACAGGGCAGAACTCACCCCTCCACTTT.